The source of this T cell receptor (beta chain) is a study of blood T cell repertoires in COVID-19 (dated by TCRdb to the early 2020s). Study-wide context: The collaborator samples originated in the United States, Italy and Spain and spanned the acute and convalescent phases of COVID-19. The material from the prospective study consisted of cDNA or gDNA derived from T cells, B-cell-depleted T cells, or PBMCs. Subjects who had been exposed to COVID-19, were actively infected with it, or had recovered from it provided the deeply sampled blood TCRbeta repertoires that made up the dataset. The repertoires were released in a freely available public database meant as a resource for research on the immune response to SARS-CoV-2. Samples came from the ongoing ImmuneRACE study (first 160 participants) plus 1,254 subjects from 6 global collaborators. Sample metadata almost always included a de-identified subject ID, COVID-19 status, age in years and sex. HLA class I and class II types, where available, came from metadata supplied by the sample provider rather than from assay-based typing.

The germline V gene (reference sequence) yields LGHDT for CDR1 and YNNKEL for CDR2. The CDR3 numbers 18 residues from cysteine through phenylalanine. Of the read, only the CDR3 DNA is kept; its 54 bases are in frame from base 1. Germline trimming amounts to 0 bases on V and 6 bases on J, with 13 as the count of junction bases outside the gene matches. Results the study describes overall, beyond this receptor: The quantity of clinical and demographic metadata differed by source and by participant and was supplied without curation.

In Seattle, one collaborating source enrolled patients while the infection was active and tracked those patients longitudinally over the course of disease. The collaborating institutions used their own protocols to collect whole blood in K2EDTA tubes. For TCRbeta analysis, collaborator samples were shipped as frozen whole blood, as isolated PBMCs, or as DNA extracted from either sample type. TCRbeta CDR3 regions were amplified from genomic DNA by means of the immunoSEQ Assay, a bias-controlled multiplex PCR. From the authors' description of their analysis: The number of nucleated cells in each sample was estimated from the amplification of reference gene primers within the assay. Sequence reads were collapsed and filtered to measure the absolute abundance of every unique TCRbeta CDR3 rearrangement. For each sample, productive Simpson clonality was calculated as the square root of Simpson's diversity index over productive rearrangements. As stored in TCRdb, this immuneACCESS dataset retains in-frame rearrangements with V and J assigned. A fraction of the clones does not appear; measured against another copy, unresolved V genes explain less than half of the discrepancy, and the remainder lacks a known reason. V, J and clone size were drawn from that table, and D and trimming were deduced from the DNA. For this sample there are over 90,000 clones; 81% appear just once. The ten largest clones take up around 5% of the sample.

Concerning this clone: Its target antigen remains unknown. It has no much larger one-base neighbor in the sample; base qualities were not kept.

Rearrangement joined TRBV3-1 (or the pseudogene TRBV3-2) to TRBJ2-1; 8 bases in the junction line up with TRBD1. The receptor was isolated from a man older than 75 with COVID-19, enrolled during active disease. Sequenced input: peripheral blood. The base sequence is TGTGCCAGCAGCCAAGATCGTCCCAGGGGGCTAGACCGCAATGAGCAGTTCTTC. Protein translation: CASSQDRPRGLDRNEQFF.